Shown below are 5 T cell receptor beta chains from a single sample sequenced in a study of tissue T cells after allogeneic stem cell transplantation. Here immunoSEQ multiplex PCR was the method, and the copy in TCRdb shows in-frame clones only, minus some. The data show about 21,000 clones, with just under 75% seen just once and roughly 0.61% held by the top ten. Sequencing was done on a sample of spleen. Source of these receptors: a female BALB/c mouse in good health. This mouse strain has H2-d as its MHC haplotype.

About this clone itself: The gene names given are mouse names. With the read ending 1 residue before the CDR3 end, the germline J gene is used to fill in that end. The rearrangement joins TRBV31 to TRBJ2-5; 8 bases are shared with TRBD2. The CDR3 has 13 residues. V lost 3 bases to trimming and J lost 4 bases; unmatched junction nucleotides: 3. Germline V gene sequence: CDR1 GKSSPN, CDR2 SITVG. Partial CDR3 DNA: TGTGCCTGGAGAGGGGGGGCCAAAGACACCCAGTAC. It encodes CAWRGGAKDTQY. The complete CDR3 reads CAWRGGAKDTQYF.

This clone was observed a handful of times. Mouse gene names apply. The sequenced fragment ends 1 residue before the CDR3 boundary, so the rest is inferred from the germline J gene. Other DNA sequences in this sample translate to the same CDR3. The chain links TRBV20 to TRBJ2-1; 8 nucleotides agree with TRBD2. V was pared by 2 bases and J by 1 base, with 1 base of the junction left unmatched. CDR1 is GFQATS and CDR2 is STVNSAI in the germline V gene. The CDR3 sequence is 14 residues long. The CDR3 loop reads CGARSGGNYAEQFF. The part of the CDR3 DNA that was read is TGTGGTGCTAGGTCTGGGGGGAACTATGCTGAGCAGTTC.

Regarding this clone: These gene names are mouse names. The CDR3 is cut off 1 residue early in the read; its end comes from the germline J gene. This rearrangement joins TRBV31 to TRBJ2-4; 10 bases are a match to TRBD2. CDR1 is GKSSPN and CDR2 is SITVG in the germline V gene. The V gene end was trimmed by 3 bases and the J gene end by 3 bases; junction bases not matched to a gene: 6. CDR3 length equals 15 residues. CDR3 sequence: CAWRGWGGGQNTLYF. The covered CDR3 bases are TGTGCCTGGAGAGGCTGGGGGGGCGGGCAAAACACCTTGTAC.

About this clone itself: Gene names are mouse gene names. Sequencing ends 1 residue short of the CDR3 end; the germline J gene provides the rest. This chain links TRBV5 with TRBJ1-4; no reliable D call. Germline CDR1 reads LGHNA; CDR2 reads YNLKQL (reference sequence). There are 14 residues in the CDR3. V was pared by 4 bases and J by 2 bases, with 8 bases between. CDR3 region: CASSPPGSNERLFF. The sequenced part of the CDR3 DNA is TGTGCCAGCAGCCCTCCGGGGTCCAACGAAAGATTATTT.

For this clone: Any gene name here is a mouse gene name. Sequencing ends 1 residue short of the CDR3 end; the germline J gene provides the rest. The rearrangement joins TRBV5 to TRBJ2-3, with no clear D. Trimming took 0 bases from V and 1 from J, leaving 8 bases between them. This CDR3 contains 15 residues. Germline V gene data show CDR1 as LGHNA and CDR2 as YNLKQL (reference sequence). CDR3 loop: CASSQDPGRAETLYF. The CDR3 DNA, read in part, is TGTGCCAGCAGCCAAGACCCAGGCCGTGCAGAAACGCTGTAT.